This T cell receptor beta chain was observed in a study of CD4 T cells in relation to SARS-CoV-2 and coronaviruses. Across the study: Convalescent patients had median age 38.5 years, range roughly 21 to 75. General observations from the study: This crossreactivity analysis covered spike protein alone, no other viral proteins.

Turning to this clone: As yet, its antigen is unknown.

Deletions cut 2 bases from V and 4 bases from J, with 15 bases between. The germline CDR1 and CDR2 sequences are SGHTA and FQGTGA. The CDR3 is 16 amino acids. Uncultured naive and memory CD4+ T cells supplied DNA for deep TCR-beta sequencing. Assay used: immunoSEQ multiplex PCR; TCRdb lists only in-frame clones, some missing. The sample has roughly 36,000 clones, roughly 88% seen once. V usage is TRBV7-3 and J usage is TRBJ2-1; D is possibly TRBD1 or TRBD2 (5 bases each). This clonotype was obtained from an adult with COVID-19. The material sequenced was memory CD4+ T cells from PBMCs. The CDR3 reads CASSLEGTYGYNEQFF. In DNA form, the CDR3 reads TGTGCCAGCAGCTTAGAGGGGACCTACGGGTACAATGAGCAGTTCTTC.